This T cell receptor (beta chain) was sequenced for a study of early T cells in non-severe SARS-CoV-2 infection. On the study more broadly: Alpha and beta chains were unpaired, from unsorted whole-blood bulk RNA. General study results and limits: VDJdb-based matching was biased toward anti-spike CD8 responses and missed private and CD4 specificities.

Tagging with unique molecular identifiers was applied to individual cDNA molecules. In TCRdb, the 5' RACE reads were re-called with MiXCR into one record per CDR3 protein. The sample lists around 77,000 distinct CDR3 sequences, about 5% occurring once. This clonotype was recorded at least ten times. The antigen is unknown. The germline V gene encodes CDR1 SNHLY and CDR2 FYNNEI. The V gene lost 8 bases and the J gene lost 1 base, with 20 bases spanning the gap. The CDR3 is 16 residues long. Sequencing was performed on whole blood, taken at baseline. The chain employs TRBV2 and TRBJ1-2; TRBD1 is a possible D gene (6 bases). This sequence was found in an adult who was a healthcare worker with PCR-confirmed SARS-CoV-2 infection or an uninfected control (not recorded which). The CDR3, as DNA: TGTGCCAGCTTTACTGGACAGCTCTCAAATAACTATGGCTACACCTTC. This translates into CASFTGQLSNNYGYTF. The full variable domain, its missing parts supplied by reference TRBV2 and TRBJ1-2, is EPEVTQTPSHQVTQMGQEVILRCVPISNHLYFYWYRQILGQKVEFLVSFYNNEISEKSEIFDDQFSVERPDGSNFTLKIRSTKLEDSAMYFCASFTGQLSNNYGYTFGSGTRLTVV.